This T cell receptor (beta chain) was profiled in a study of response to subunit inactivated influenza vaccine. The study's findings and limits: Authors proposed each seasonal influenza vaccination draws in few new T cells.

From germline, CDR1 is SGHRS and CDR2 YFSETQ. There are 15 residues in the CDR3. V was clipped by 4 bases and J by 7 bases, with 17 bases between them. This clonotype was detected a few times. Its matching antigen is unknown. A single record per CDR3 protein comes from TCRdb applying MiXCR to the RT-PCR reads. This table holds hundreds of thousands of distinct CDR3 sequences, approximately 14% found once. Sequenced here: PBMCs from blood, sampled 11 to 12 days after vaccination. This clonotype was sampled from a man aged 45-65 years who received an inactivated influenza vaccine. This rearrangement joins TRBV5-1 to TRBJ2-2; D not resolved. This chain's CDR3 is CASSLMTQSSGELFF. CDR3 in DNA: TGCGCCAGCAGCCTAATGACCCAGTCCAGCGGGGAGCTGTTTTTT.